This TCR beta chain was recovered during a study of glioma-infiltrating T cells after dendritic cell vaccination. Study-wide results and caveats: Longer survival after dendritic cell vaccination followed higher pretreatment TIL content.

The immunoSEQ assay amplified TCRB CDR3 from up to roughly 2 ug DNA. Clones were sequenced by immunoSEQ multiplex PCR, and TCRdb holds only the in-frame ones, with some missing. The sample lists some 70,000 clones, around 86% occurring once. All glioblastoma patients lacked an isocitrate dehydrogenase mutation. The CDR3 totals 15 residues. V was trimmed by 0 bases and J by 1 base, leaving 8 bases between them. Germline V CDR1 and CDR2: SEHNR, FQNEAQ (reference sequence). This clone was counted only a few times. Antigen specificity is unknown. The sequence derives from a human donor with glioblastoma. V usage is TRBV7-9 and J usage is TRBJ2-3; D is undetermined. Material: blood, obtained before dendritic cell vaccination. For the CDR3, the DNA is TGTGCCAGCAGCTTAGCCGGGTTTCGCACAGATACGCAGTATTTT. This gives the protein CASSLAGFRTDTQYF.